This T cell receptor (beta chain) was obtained from a study of vaccination and CD4 T cells after COVID-19. In the study overall: No peptide, an HIV-1 Nef pool, or a CEFX pool was what each control culture received. Notes on the study in general: Convalescent patients had 304 of 307 vaccine-specific clones showing spike mono-reactivity. Convalescent patients' median share of reactive clones seen only post-vaccination was more than 65%.

Treatment given: approximately nine-day PBMC culture with coronavirus spike peptide pools or control peptides (ViraFEST assay). From germline, CDR1 is SGDLS and CDR2 YYNGEE. The CDR3 totals 16 residues. V was clipped by 4 bases and J by 5 bases, with 21 bases between them. In the case of this clonotype: The antigen remains unidentified.

The study sequenced cultured CD4+ T cell DNA using the Oncomine TCR Beta short-read assay. DNA came from CD4+ T cells after culture. In TCRdb, the PCR reads were re-called with MiXCR into one record per CDR3 protein. The sample carries almost 20,000 distinct CDR3 sequences, around 43% recorded once. Material: CD4+ T cells from blood, cultured in vitro, obtained before SARS-CoV-2 vaccination. The sequence came from a human donor who had recovered from COVID-19. The J gene is TRBJ1-1, the V gene TRBV9, with D perhaps TRBD1 (6 bases). The CDR3 region is CASSRPRGGQETEAFF. The CDR3 bases are TGTGCCAGCAGCAGACCCCGAGGGGGACAAGAGACTGAAGCTTTCTTT.